This entry lists 30 T cell receptor beta chains sequenced from one sample in a study of response to subunit inactivated influenza vaccine. MiXCR, applied by TCRdb to the RT-PCR reads, yields one record per CDR3 protein. This table holds around 500,000 distinct CDR3 sequences, approximately 11% found once. The sample here was PBMCs from blood, taken roughly 46 days after vaccination. The receptors come from a man aged 45-60 years who received an inactivated influenza vaccine.

The chain uses TRBV5-1 and TRBJ1-2; 9 bases line up with TRBD1. The CDR3 covers 13 residues. Germline trimming cut 4 bases from V and 8 bases from J; bases unmatched to any gene: 6. Per the germline V gene, CDR1 is SGHRS and CDR2 is YFSETQ. CDR3 sequence reads: CASSTGTGLGYTF. The DNA of the CDR3 is TGCGCCAGCAGCACCGGGACAGGGCTCGGCTACACCTTC.

This clonotype has at least ten counts. CDR3 amino acids: CASSVVGGTYNEQFF. CDR3 in DNA: TGTGCCAGCAGCGTAGTCGGGGGGACCTACAATGAGCAGTTCTTC. V is TRBV9 and J is TRBJ2-1; 7 nucleotides agree with TRBD2. The CDR3 consists of 15 residues. Germline V gene sequence: CDR1 SGDLS, CDR2 YYNGEE. The trim removed 0 bases at V and 2 bases at J, leaving 2 bases unmatched.

This chain connects TRBV29-1 to TRBJ2-7; D perhaps matches TRBD1 (5 bases). Trimming removed 4 bases from V and 3 bases from J, with 10 bases in between. The CDR3 totals 12 residues. In germline, CDR1 is SQVTM, CDR2 ANQGSEA. In DNA form, the CDR3 reads TGCAGCGTTGGGGCCCAGGGCTACGAGCAGTACTTC. It encodes CSVGAQGYEQYF.

This clonotype occurred many times. The chain uses TRBV12-3 or TRBV12-4 and TRBJ1-1; D is unclear. The V end lost 3 bases, the J end lost 3 bases, and 2 bases lay between the germline ends. This CDR3 is built from 11 residues. The CDR3 is CASSFDTEAFF. The CDR3 DNA reads as TGTGCCAGCAGTTTTGACACTGAAGCTTTCTTT.

The rearrangement links TRBV5-6 to TRBJ2-7, with D possibly being TRBD1 (5 bases). This CDR3 spans 15 amino acids. V lost 0 bases, J lost 3 bases, and 13 bases lay in between. From germline, CDR1 is SGHDT and CDR2 YYEEEE. The DNA for the CDR3 is TGTGCCAGCAGCTTGGCTCGGCAGGGCTTCTACGAGCAGTACTTC. This encodes CASSLARQGFYEQYF.

V usage is TRBV7-2 and J usage is TRBJ2-5; D tentatively fits TRBD1 or TRBD2 (5 bases each). V dropped 1 base and J dropped 6 bases, with 18 bases sitting between them. The germline V gene has CDR1 SGHTA and CDR2 FQGNSA. The CDR3 contains 16 residues. The CDR3 here is CASSLVFGTSLQTQYF. CDR3 bases: TGTGCCAGCAGCTTAGTTTTCGGGACGAGTCTTCAGACCCAGTACTTC. The complete variable domain, with remaining parts taken from reference TRBV7-2 and TRBJ2-5, reads GAGVSQSPSNKVTEKGKDVELRCDPISGHTALYWYRQSLGQGLEFLIYFQGNSAPDKSGLPSDRFSAERTGGSVSTLTIQRTQQEDSAVYLCASSLVFGTSLQTQYFGPGTRLLVL.

This clonotype was recorded many times. The chain links TRBV29-1 to TRBJ2-1; D not certain. Trimming took off 1 base at V and 7 bases at J, with 11 bases between the two ends. The CDR3 loop spans 13 amino acids. CDR1 SQVTM and CDR2 ANQGSEA come from the germline V gene. The CDR3 here is CSVEGLERNEQFF. CDR3 DNA sequence: TGCAGCGTTGAAGGGCTAGAAAGGAATGAGCAGTTCTTC.

This clonotype was observed a few times. The chain uses TRBV20-1 and TRBJ2-4, with unresolved D. V lost 3 bases, J lost 3 bases, and 9 bases lay in between. Germline V gene lookup returns CDR1 DFQATT and CDR2 SNEGSKA (reference sequence). The CDR3 totals 13 residues. The DNA for the CDR3 is TGCAGTGCTAGTGGCAAGGGCAAAAACATTCAGTACTTC. This translates into CSASGKGKNIQYF.

This clonotype was seen ten or more times. The chain carries TRBV7-9 and TRBJ1-5, with 7 bases fitting TRBD1. V gave up 5 bases and J gave up 2 bases; unmatched junction bases: 9. CDR1 is SEHNR, CDR2 FQNEAQ, per germline (reference sequence). The CDR3 has 16 amino acids. This chain's CDR3 is CASSRDSFGGNQPQHF. CDR3 nucleotide sequence: TGTGCCAGCAGCCGGGACAGTTTCGGTGGCAATCAGCCCCAGCATTTT.

V usage is TRBV29-1 and J usage is TRBJ2-5; D uncertain. CDR1 and CDR2 from the germline V gene are SQVTM and ANQGSEA. This CDR3 contains 13 residues. Trimming removed 6 bases at V and 5 bases at J, with 16 bases between. The CDR3 sequence is CSVLTGGPETQYF. The CDR3 bases are TGCAGCGTCCTCACCGGCGGTCCGGAGACCCAGTACTTC. The full variable domain, in which reference TRBV29-1 and TRBJ2-5 provide the parts outside the CDR3, is SAVISQKPSRDICQRGTSLTIQCQVDSQVTMMFWYRQQPGQSLTLIATANQGSEATYESGFVIDKFPISRPNLTFSTLTVSNMSPEDSSIYLCSVLTGGPETQYFGPGTRLLVL.

This clonotype was observed a handful of times. This chain joins TRBV6-1 and TRBJ1-2; D gene unclear. The CDR3 extends over 14 amino acids. Germline V gene data show CDR1 as MNHNS and CDR2 as SASEGT. V was shortened by 7 bases and J by 2 bases, with 14 bases between the two germline ends. The DNA for the CDR3 is TGTGCCAGCATTCCCATCGCGGGGAACTATGGCTACACCTTC. This translates into CASIPIAGNYGYTF.

This clonotype was found a few times. The chain carries TRBV6-1 and TRBJ2-7, with 7 bases lining up with TRBD1. The CDR3 contains 15 residues. Germline CDR1 and CDR2: MNHNS and SASEGT. Trimming at V came to 6 bases and at J to 3 bases, leaving 11 bases not matched to a gene. The CDR3 region has the DNA TGTGCCAGCAGCCTACTTCGGGACAGCCTCTACGAGCAGTACTTC. Translation: CASSLLRDSLYEQYF.

This clonotype has only a few counts. The rearrangement uses TRBV6-5 and TRBJ2-5, with D possibly being TRBD1 (5 bases). The V gene's germline CDR1 is MNHEY and CDR2 SVGAGI. The CDR3 consists of 14 residues. V was trimmed by 0 bases and J by 7 bases, leaving 12 bases between them. CDR3 bases: TGTGCCAGCAGTTACTCCACAGGCCCAGGGACCCAGTACTTC. Protein sequence: CASSYSTGPGTQYF.

This clonotype occurred a few times. This chain connects TRBV7-9 to TRBJ1-2, with a weak D call TRBD1 (6 bases). Between the trimmed V and J ends, which lost 4 bases and 2 bases, there was a span of 8 bases. Per the germline V gene, CDR1 is SEHNR and CDR2 is FQNEAQ (reference sequence). The length of the CDR3 is 13 residues. The CDR3 nucleotides are TGTGCCAGCAGCTCCGGGACAAACTATGGCTACACCTTC. The encoded protein is CASSSGTNYGYTF.

V usage is TRBV3-1 and J usage is TRBJ2-2; a possible D gene is TRBD2 (6 bases). CDR1 and CDR2 from the germline V gene are LGHDT and YNNKEL (reference sequence). With 10 bases removed from V and 13 bases from J, the gap between germline ends came to 16 bases. The CDR3 covers 11 residues. Written as DNA, the CDR3 is TGTGCCACCGAGAGGTCTAGCGCGCTGTTTTTT. Residues: CATERSSALFF.

There are a few counts of this clonotype. The chain uses TRBV7-2 and TRBJ2-3, with 11 bases aligning to TRBD2. Losses at the gene ends were 6 bases for V and 6 bases for J; bases not matched to a gene: 11. The CDR3 extends over 16 amino acids. Germline V CDR1 and CDR2: SGHTA, FQGNSA. The DNA for the CDR3 is TGTGCCAGCAGAGAGATAGCGGGGGGGGCAATGGATACGCAGTATTTT. Amino acid sequence: CASREIAGGAMDTQYF.

A few counts support this clonotype. In nucleotides, the CDR3 is TGTGCCAGCAGCCAAGATTCGCCTAGCGGGAGGGGGTCCGGGGAGCTGTTTTTT. Translation: CASSQDSPSGRGSGELFF. J is TRBJ2-2 and V is TRBV4-2; 12 nucleotides line up with TRBD2. Germline values: CDR1 LGHNA, CDR2 YNFKEQ. CDR3 length: 18 residues. V shed 0 bases, J shed 6 bases, and the junction held 8 bases outside the gene matches.

This clonotype was counted only a few times. The gene calls are TRBV28 and TRBJ2-2, with a possible D match to TRBD2 (6 bases). Germline loops: CDR1 MDHEN, CDR2 SYDVKM. The CDR3 loop spans 13 amino acids. V lost 7 bases and J lost 4, with 10 bases in between. For the CDR3, the DNA is TGTGCCAGCAATGGAGGGTCCACCGGGGAGCTGTTTTTT. Translation gives CASNGGSTGELFF.

The chain has TRBV7-3 and TRBJ2-1; 11 nucleotides line up with TRBD2. The CDR3 is 16 residues long. The germline CDR1 and CDR2 sequences are SGHTA and FQGTGA. The V segment lost 5 bases and the J segment 4 bases; nucleotides outside the gene matches: 7. The CDR3 protein is CASSTLASGGYNEQFF. For the CDR3, the DNA is TGTGCCAGCAGCACCCTGGCTAGCGGGGGGTACAATGAGCAGTTCTTC.

This clonotype appeared a few times. V and J are TRBV2 and TRBJ2-7, with D uncertain. The CDR3 spans 11 residues. Germline CDR1 is SNHLY and CDR2 is FYNNEI. Trimming removed 6 bases from V and 3 bases from J, with 6 bases in between. In DNA, the CDR3 is TGTGCCAGCAGAGACGTCTACGAGCAGTACTTC. Translation gives CASRDVYEQYF. Using reference TRBV2 and TRBJ2-7 for the parts outside the CDR3, the full variable domain is EPEVTQTPSHQVTQMGQEVILRCVPISNHLYFYWYRQILGQKVEFLVSFYNNEISEKSEIFDDQFSVERPDGSNFTLKIRSTKLEDSAMYFCASRDVYEQYFGPGTRLTVT.

The chain links TRBV11-2 to TRBJ1-6; D ambiguous. CDR1 is SGHAT and CDR2 is FQNNGV in the germline V gene. The V and J ends lost 0 bases and 14 bases respectively, with 14 bases between them. The CDR3 is made up of 14 amino acids. CDR3 region: CASSLDALGGSLHF. The CDR3 DNA reads TGTGCCAGCAGCTTAGACGCGTTGGGAGGTTCCCTCCACTTT. Full variable domain (rest looked up from reference TRBV11-2 and TRBJ1-6): EAGVAQSPRYKIIEKRQSVAFWCNPISGHATLYWYQQILGQGPKLLIQFQNNGVVDDSQLPKDRFSAERLKGVDSTLKIQPAKLEDSAVYLCASSLDALGGSLHFGNGTRLTVT.

Only a few counts were recorded for this clonotype. A much more abundant neighbour one base away suggests this may be a read error. The V and J genes are TRBV7-9 and TRBJ2-5, with a possible D match to TRBD2 (6 bases). There are 13 residues in the CDR3. V was cut by 11 bases and J by 4 bases, with 17 bases left in between. From germline, CDR1 is SEHNR and CDR2 FQNEAQ (reference sequence). CDR3 amino acids: CAGTPQGGETQYF. The CDR3 coding sequence is TGTGCCGGCACCCCCCAGGGAGGAGAGACCCAGTACTTC.

The chain has TRBV27 and TRBJ2-2; D may match TRBD1 or TRBD2 (5 bases each). The germline V and J ends were trimmed by 4 bases and 4 bases, with 10 bases remaining between them. The CDR3 spans 14 residues. Germline V CDR1 and CDR2: MNHEY, SMNVEV (reference sequence). The CDR3 region is CASSSWDGTGELFF. Written as DNA, the CDR3 is TGTGCCAGCAGTTCCTGGGACGGCACCGGGGAGCTGTTTTTT.

This clonotype was seen a handful of times. The chain is built from TRBV5-6 and TRBJ2-2; weak D call: TRBD1 (6 bases). Germline-derived CDR1 and CDR2 are SGHDT and YYEEEE. The CDR3 has 14 residues. V dropped 5 bases and J dropped 3 bases, with 11 bases sitting between them. CDR3 nucleotide sequence: TGTGCCAGCAGGTACAGGGAGTACACCGGGGAGCTGTTTTTT. Its translation is CASRYREYTGELFF.

This clonotype was recorded a few times. The chain has TRBV20-1 and TRBJ2-2; 7 nucleotides agree with TRBD2. V trimming: 6 bases; J trimming: 6 bases; junction bases outside the gene matches: 10. The CDR3 length is 14 residues. Germline CDR1 and CDR2: DFQATT and SNEGSKA (reference sequence). The DNA for the CDR3 is TGCAGTGCCCCGAGATGGGGGGGGGCCGGGGAGCTGTTTTTT. Residues: CSAPRWGGAGELFF.

This clonotype has a handful of counts. The chain employs TRBV7-8 and TRBJ1-2, with D uncertain. Per germline, CDR1 SGHVS and CDR2 FQNEAQ. V dropped 1 base and J dropped 7 bases, with 13 bases sitting between them. The CDR3 has 14 amino acids. CDR3 protein: CASSLDWAKGGYTF. DNA for the CDR3: TGTGCCAGCAGCTTAGATTGGGCTAAGGGTGGCTACACCTTC.

The chain is built from TRBV6-2 or TRBV6-3 and TRBJ1-5; no clear D. This CDR3 is 14 amino acids long. The germline V gene has CDR1 MNHEY and CDR2 SVGEGT. The V end lost 7 bases, the J end lost 1 base, and 11 bases lay between the germline ends. The CDR3 DNA reads TGTGCCAGCACGCGAAGAGAGAGCAATCAGCCCCAGCATTTT. Its translation is CASTRRESNQPQHF.

V is TRBV5-1 and J is TRBJ2-5; no reliable D call. V gave up 3 bases and J gave up 4 bases, with 16 bases separating them. CDR3 size: 15 residues. The germline CDR1 and CDR2 sequences are SGHRS and YFSETQ. CDR3 sequence (DNA): TGCGCCAGCAGCTCCTCGGGCCACCCCCCAGAGACCCAGTACTTC. It specifies CASSSSGHPPETQYF.

In its sample, this clonotype was seen many times. The chain recombines TRBV25-1 with TRBJ2-3; D remains unclear. Trimming shortened V by 2 bases and J by 7 bases, and 7 bases separated the two germline ends. CDR1 and CDR2 (germline): MGHDK, SYGVNS. This CDR3 is 12 amino acids long. CDR3 coding DNA: TGTGCCAGCAGTGAAATACCGCATACGCAGTATTTT. Its translation is CASSEIPHTQYF.

The chain combines TRBV28 with TRBJ2-7; 7 positions agree with TRBD2. The germline gives CDR1 MDHEN, CDR2 SYDVKM. The trim removed 6 bases at V and 4 bases at J, leaving 6 bases unmatched. The CDR3 loop spans 13 amino acids. CDR3 protein: CASSGTNFYEQYF. The CDR3 DNA reads as TGTGCCAGCAGCGGGACTAACTTTTACGAGCAGTACTTC.